The sequence of this T cell receptor (beta chain) was determined in a study of cytomegalovirus exposure and HLA in healthy donors. Whole-study context: The roughly 130 validation repertoires were reported in a later analysis to have been generated on the same platform as the approximately 700 first-cohort repertoires.

This clone came up a few times. The antigen is unknown. Study findings and constraints: The classifier reportedly diagnosed cytomegalovirus status with high sensitivity and specificity. The study flagged around 150 TCR beta chains as cytomegalovirus-associated.

The donors were members of the approximately 130-subject validation cohort (separate from the roughly 700-subject first cohort). The CDR3 extends over 15 amino acids. Germline CDR1 and CDR2: MDHEN and SYDVKM. Trimming removed 6 bases from V and 0 bases from J, with 12 bases in between. Some clones are missing from TCRdb's copy, which holds only in-frame ones; the method was immunoSEQ multiplex PCR. The sample has about 130,000 clones; 90% to 97% are singletons. The J gene is TRBJ2-1, the V gene TRBV28; unclear D gene. Material: PBMCs. The sequence came from a man between 18 and 35 years old in good health and CMV-seronegative. CDR3 bases: TGTGCCAGCAGAGAATACCCGAGCTCCTACAATGAGCAGTTCTTC. Its protein product is CASREYPSSYNEQFF.